This T cell receptor (beta chain) originates from a study of cytomegalovirus exposure and HLA in healthy donors. This clone was seen more than once but under ten times. The antigen remains unidentified. Looked up from germline, CDR1 is LNHDA and CDR2 is SQIVND (reference sequence). V was pared by 4 bases and J by 7 bases, with 12 bases of the junction left unmatched. This CDR3 comprises 16 residues. Use of 60 Vbeta and 13 Jbeta primers characterized the PCR. The protocol was immunoSEQ multiplex PCR, while the TCRdb copy is restricted to in-frame clones and leaves out a portion. This table has 100,000 to 150,000 clones, more than 65% appearing once. Findings and limits, study-wide: In vitro work confirmed that a few CMV-associated chains recognize CMV antigens. Altogether, 160 or so TCR beta chains were recorded as cytomegalovirus-associated. Presence/absence comparisons presumed near-even sequencing depth among donors.

The clonotype originates from a woman aged 60-70 years in good health and CMV-seropositive. This chain uses TRBV19 with TRBJ2-4, with TRBD1 matching over 8 bases. The sample comprised PBMCs. In DNA form, the CDR3 reads TGTGCCAGTAGTACCGCCCCAGGGGGCGCGTTGAACATTCAGTACTTC. This encodes CASSTAPGGALNIQYF.